The rows below give T cell receptor beta chains drawn from one sample of a study of blood T cell repertoires in COVID-19. Sequencing used immunoSEQ multiplex PCR; TCRdb keeps in-frame clones, though not all of them. The sample holds 88,000 or so clones, 65% to 90% seen once. Input material: peripheral blood. All receptors derive from a man aged 55 to 69 with acute or convalescent COVID-19. CDR3s include the opening cysteine and the closing phenylalanine or tryptophan. A D gene is named only where the DNA matches it firmly. Some rows mark clone size as missing; the rest say once, few, many or name a class of expanded clone.

J gene,clone size,D gene,V gene,CDR3 DNA,CDR3 protein
TRBJ1-2,NA,TRBD1,TRBV30,TGTGCCTGGAGCGGAGACAGGGCTCGAAGTGGCTACACCTTC,CAWSGDRARSGYTF
TRBJ1-2,NA,NA,TRBV9,TGTGCCAGCAGCGTTACCTATACGGACAGTCCCTACACCTTC,CASSVTYTDSPYTF
TRBJ2-7,NA,NA,TRBV5-8,TGTGCCAGCAGAAATGAGGGGGTTATGGGCGAGCAGTACTTC,CASRNEGVMGEQYF
TRBJ1-5,medium-sized,NA,TRBV7-2,TGTGCCAGCAGCTCCGGGGGGAATCAGCCCCAGCATTTT,CASSSGGNQPQHF
TRBJ1-6,NA,NA,TRBV7-9,TGTGCCAGCAGCTTAGATGCGTCAACTTCACCCCTCCACTTT,CASSLDASTSPLHF
TRBJ2-5,NA,TRBD2,TRBV2,TGTGCCAGCAGGGCGGGGACTAGCCGCGAGACCCAGTACTTC,CASRAGTSRETQYF
TRBJ2-7,NA,NA,TRBV12-3/TRBV12-4,TGTGCCAGCAGTTTATCAGGGTCCAACGAGCAGTACTTC,CASSLSGSNEQYF
TRBJ1-3,NA,NA,TRBV19,TGTGCCAGTAGTATAGGAGGGCCTGGAAACACCATATATTTT,CASSIGGPGNTIYF
TRBJ2-7,NA,TRBD2,TRBV6-5,TGTGCCAGCAGTTACGGTGCGGGGGGGCGGAACGAGCAGTACTTC,CASSYGAGGRNEQYF
TRBJ2-1,NA,NA,TRBV7-9,TGTGCCAGCAGCTCAGCCGTGCGGCCGGCCTACAATGAGCAGTTCTTC,CASSSAVRPAYNEQFF
TRBJ2-3,NA,TRBD2,TRBV29-1,TGCAGCGCCGTTTGGGGTATTACTAGCGTAAGCACAGATACGCAGTATTTT,CSAVWGITSVSTDTQYF
TRBJ2-6,NA,NA,TRBV5-1,TGCGCCAGCAGCTTGGATCCCCAGGGGCGCTTCTCTGGGGCCAACGTCCTGACTTTC,CASSLDPQGRFSGANVLTF
TRBJ2-7,once,NA,TRBV29-1,TGCAGCGTTGTCGTCGGCGGCTCCTACGAGCAGTACTTC,CSVVVGGSYEQYF
TRBJ2-3,once,NA,TRBV15,TGTGCCACCAGCAGTGTTACAGGGTCGAGCACAGATACGCAGTATTTT,CATSSVTGSSTDTQYF
TRBJ2-7,NA,TRBD1,TRBV5-1,TGCGCCAGCAGCTTGGGCCGGGACAGGCTTACATACGAGCAGTACTTC,CASSLGRDRLTYEQYF
TRBJ2-3,NA,TRBD1,TRBV3-1/TRBV3-2,TGTGCCAGCAGCCCTGGGACAGGGAACACAGATACGCAGTATTTT,CASSPGTGNTDTQYF
TRBJ2-7,NA,TRBD1,TRBV5-6,TGTGCCAGCAGCTTGGTGGGGGGACAGGACAACTCCTACGAGCAGTACTTC,CASSLVGGQDNSYEQYF
TRBJ1-5,NA,TRBD1,TRBV6-5,TGTGCCAGCAGGGCCCAGGGGGCACCCAATCAGCCCCAGCATTTT,CASRAQGAPNQPQHF
TRBJ1-6,NA,TRBD1,TRBV6-5,TGTGCCAGCAGCCCCAGGGACAGTAATTCACCCCTCCACTTT,CASSPRDSNSPLHF
TRBJ2-2,NA,NA,TRBV30,TGTGCCTGGAGATCCGGGGTAAGGGCCGGGGAGCTGTTTTTT,CAWRSGVRAGELFF
TRBJ2-5,once,TRBD2,TRBV5-1,TGCGCCAGCAGCGGAAGACTAGCGGGGGTCCCGGGGGAGACCCAGTACTTC,CASSGRLAGVPGETQYF
TRBJ2-3,NA,NA,TRBV24-1,TGTGCCACCAGTGGTGGGGGAGGCCCAGATACGCAGTATTTT,CATSGGGGPDTQYF
TRBJ2-2,NA,TRBD1,TRBV7-2,TGTGCCAGCAGCTTGGACAGGGTAGAGACCGGGGAGCTGTTTTTT,CASSLDRVETGELFF
TRBJ1-5,NA,NA,TRBV14,TGTGCCAGCAGCCAAGAAGGCGGGTACCAGCATTTT,CASSQEGGYQHF
TRBJ2-7,NA,NA,TRBV30,TGTGCCTGGAGTCGAGGGAGCCCTTACGAGCAGTACTTC,CAWSRGSPYEQYF
TRBJ1-6,NA,NA,TRBV19,TGTGCCAGTGCCTATGGGCAGAAGGAAGGTTCACCCCTCCACTTT,CASAYGQKEGSPLHF
TRBJ2-3,few,TRBD2,TRBV24-1,TGTGCCACCAGTGATGGGCCGGGGGGGACAGATACGCAGTATTTT,CATSDGPGGTDTQYF
TRBJ1-2,once,TRBD1,TRBV24-1,TGTGCCACCAGTGATTTGTCAGGGGGCGGCTACACCTTC,CATSDLSGGGYTF
TRBJ2-5,few,NA,TRBV12-3/TRBV12-4,TGTGCCAGCAGTCTAGAGGAGGTCGGGACCCAGTACTTC,CASSLEEVGTQYF
TRBJ1-1,NA,NA,TRBV10-1,TGCGCCAGCAGGGACAATCCGAACACTGAAGCTTTCTTT,CASRDNPNTEAFF
TRBJ1-1,NA,NA,TRBV6-6,TGTGCCAGCAGTTGGGCCTTAGAGGGCACTGAAGCTTTCTTT,CASSWALEGTEAFF
TRBJ1-5,NA,TRBD1,TRBV5-5,TGTGCCAGCAGCTTGGGGACAGGGGGCCTTCAGCCCCAGCATTTT,CASSLGTGGLQPQHF
TRBJ2-1,NA,NA,TRBV5-4,TGTGCCAGCAGCCCTCAGGGCTACAATGAGCAGTTCTTC,CASSPQGYNEQFF
TRBJ1-2,NA,TRBD1,TRBV29-1,TGCAGCGTTGAATACAGGGGGCGGGACTATGGCTACACCTTC,CSVEYRGRDYGYTF
TRBJ1-3,NA,TRBD1,TRBV12-5,TGTGCTAGTGGACAGGGGGCTAAGGACACCATATATTTT,CASGQGAKDTIYF
TRBJ1-1,NA,TRBD1,TRBV27,TGTGCCAGCAGTCCTCGGGGACAGGGCGGATTCAACACTGAAGCTTTCTTT,CASSPRGQGGFNTEAFF
TRBJ2-3,NA,TRBD2,TRBV7-9,TGTGCCAGCAGCTTAAGCGGGAGACTGGATACGCAGTATTTT,CASSLSGRLDTQYF
TRBJ2-4,NA,NA,TRBV12-5,TGTGCTAGTGGTTTTCGGACTCAAGGGATCGAATTAACCAAAAACATTCAGTACTTC,CASGFRTQGIELTKNIQYF
TRBJ1-5,NA,TRBD1,TRBV5-6,TGTGCCAGCAGCCTCAGGACAGGAGCCAATCAGCCCCAGCATTTT,CASSLRTGANQPQHF
TRBJ2-5,NA,TRBD1,TRBV5-1,TGCGCCAGCAGCTCCCAGGACAGGGTGGGGGAGACCCAGTACTTC,CASSSQDRVGETQYF
TRBJ2-1,NA,TRBD2,TRBV14,TGTGCCAGCAGCCAAGAAATTCCCCCGGGACTAGCGGGAGTACTAACGTCCAATGAGCAGTTCTTC,CASSQEIPPGLAGVLTSNEQFF
TRBJ1-2,NA,NA,TRBV6-1,TGTGCCAGCAGTGAAGCAATCAAGCGGGGGGGCACCTTC,CASSEAIKRGGTF
TRBJ2-1,NA,NA,TRBV4-1,TGCGCCAGCAGCCAAGTCGGGAGTGTTATTGAGCAGTTCTTC,CASSQVGSVIEQFF
TRBJ1-2,NA,NA,TRBV4-2,TGTGCCAGCAGCCAAGTAGAGACGGGAGCTAACTATGGCTACACCTTC,CASSQVETGANYGYTF
TRBJ1-1,NA,TRBD1,TRBV5-5,TGTGCCAGCAGCTTGGGGACAGGGCTAACTGAAGCTTTCTTT,CASSLGTGLTEAFF
TRBJ2-7,NA,TRBD2,TRBV5-3,TGTGCCAGAAGATCGATAGGACTAGCGGGAAACTACGAGCAGTACTTC,CARRSIGLAGNYEQYF
TRBJ2-5,NA,NA,TRBV21-1,TGTGCCAGCAGCAAAGTAGGAGTACAAGAGACCCAGTACTTC,CASSKVGVQETQYF
TRBJ1-2,NA,NA,TRBV20-1,TGCAGTAAACAGGGATTTGGTGGCTACACCTTC,CSKQGFGGYTF
TRBJ1-2,NA,NA,TRBV9,TGTGCCAGCCGTAACAGGGACAACTATGGCTACACCTTC,CASRNRDNYGYTF
TRBJ2-7,NA,TRBD2,TRBV7-9,TGTGCCAGCAGCCCGAGCGGGGGGGCCTACGAGCAGTACTTC,CASSPSGGAYEQYF
TRBJ2-7,NA,NA,TRBV29-1,TGCAGCGTTGGCAGGGGCGTCTACGAGCAGTACTTC,CSVGRGVYEQYF
TRBJ1-6,NA,NA,TRBV9,TGTGCCAGCGACCCTTCGGGGGGGCTCTCATCACCCCTCCACTTT,CASDPSGGLSSPLHF
TRBJ2-1,NA,NA,TRBV5-1,TGCGCCAGCAGCTTGGTCACGAGCGATGAGCAGTTCTTC,CASSLVTSDEQFF
TRBJ2-7,NA,NA,TRBV19,TGTGCCAGTAGTATAGCCCTCTCAGGGTCCTACGAGCAGTACTTC,CASSIALSGSYEQYF
TRBJ2-1,NA,NA,TRBV7-3,TGTGCCAGCAGCTTAACGTTAGCTGGTTACAATGAGCAGTTCTTC,CASSLTLAGYNEQFF
TRBJ2-7,NA,NA,TRBV27,TGTGCCAGCAGTAGTCAGGTTTCCTACGAGCAGTACTTC,CASSSQVSYEQYF
TRBJ1-2,few,NA,TRBV11-2,TGTGCCAGCAGCTTAATGAGGGACTATGGCTACACCTTC,CASSLMRDYGYTF
TRBJ2-2,few,TRBD2,TRBV5-1,TGCGCCAGCAGCCAGAGAGCGGGGACGAACACCGGGGAGCTGTTTTTT,CASSQRAGTNTGELFF
TRBJ2-7,NA,NA,TRBV11-1,TGTGCCAGCAGCTTAACTAGAAACTCCTACGAGCAGTACTTC,CASSLTRNSYEQYF